These 13 T cell receptor beta chains were all obtained from the same sample, sequenced in a study of CD8+CD57+ T cells in acquired aplastic anemia. Researchers used genomic DNA as the template to profile TCR beta VDJ and CDR3. TCRdb re-analysed the reads in MiXCR, keeping a single row per CDR3 protein. This table holds 150,000 to 200,000 distinct CDR3 sequences, 71% found once. An expansion of CD8+CD57+ cells by flow cytometry had been shown in patients chosen for sequencing. Sequencing was done on a sample of sorted CD4+, CD8+, or CD8+CD57+ T cells (not recorded which) from PBMCs. These TCRs come from a human donor with aplastic anemia.

V is TRBV20-1 and J is TRBJ1-1; D remains unclear. Germline CDR1 and CDR2: DFQATT and SNEGSKA (reference sequence). This CDR3 has 13 residues. CDR3 coding DNA: TGCAGCCCCCATCGGGAGGCGGACACTGAAGCTTTCTTT. This sequence encodes CSPHREADTEAFF.

The chain links TRBV10-3 to TRBJ1-1; D possibly corresponds to TRBD1 (5 bases). CDR1 ENHRY and CDR2 SYGVKD come from the germline V gene. This CDR3 has 15 amino acids. V shed 7 bases and J shed 4 bases, with 19 bases lying between them. The CDR3 DNA reads as TGTGCCATCAACTTTGAGCCCGTGAGGGGCACTGAAGCTTTCTTT. Translated, it gives CAINFEPVRGTEAFF.

The chain has TRBV6-4 and TRBJ2-5, with D hard to call. Trimming shortened V by 5 bases and J by 9 bases, and 31 bases separated the two germline ends. Germline lookup yields CDR1 MRHNA and CDR2 SNTAGT. The CDR3 sequence is 18 residues long. The CDR3 sequence: CASSRLLPNSYESSSQYF. CDR3 coding DNA: TGTGCCAGCAGTAGGTTACTGCCTAATTCCTACGAGAGTTCGTCCCAGTACTTC.

The chain has TRBV4-1 and TRBJ1-1; 9 positions agree with TRBD1. There are 14 residues in the CDR3. V trimming: 4 bases; J trimming: 8 bases; junction bases outside the gene matches: 8. Looked up from germline, CDR1 is MGHRA and CDR2 is YSYEKL. CDR3 DNA: TGCGCCAGCAGCCGCCTAGGGGGGACAGGGGAAGCTTTCTTT. Translated, it gives CASSRLGGTGEAFF.

The chain couples TRBV7-3 to TRBJ2-7; 11 nucleotides match TRBD1. The trim removed 5 bases at V and 5 bases at J, leaving 8 bases unmatched. This CDR3 has 15 amino acids. Germline V CDR1 and CDR2: SGHTA, FQGTGA. In DNA form, the CDR3 reads TGTGCCAGCAGCCCCGGGACAGGGGGGTTTGACGAGCAGTACTTC. Its translation is CASSPGTGGFDEQYF.

The chain uses TRBV7-3 and TRBJ1-1; no firm D call. With 5 bases removed from V and 7 bases from J, the gap between germline ends came to 14 bases. The CDR3 totals 13 residues. In germline, CDR1 is SGHTA, CDR2 FQGTGA. The CDR3 region is CASSQRRGYEAFF. CDR3 DNA: TGTGCCAGCAGCCAGAGACGGGGTTATGAAGCTTTCTTT.

V is TRBV9 and J is TRBJ2-5, with D unclear. V gave up 2 bases and J gave up 1 base, with 9 bases separating them. Germline loops: CDR1 SGDLS, CDR2 YYNGEE. CDR3 size: 14 residues. CDR3 residues: CASSVPGAQETQYF. In nucleotides, the CDR3 is TGTGCCAGCAGCGTTCCGGGTGCCCAAGAGACCCAGTACTTC.

V gene TRBV7-9 combines with J gene TRBJ1-6; D ambiguous. Trimming took 6 bases from V and 5 from J, leaving 11 bases between them. Germline V CDR1 and CDR2: SEHNR, FQNEAQ (reference sequence). The CDR3 consists of 14 residues. CDR3 DNA sequence: TGTGCCAGCAGGGCGGAAGGGAATAATTCACCCCTCCACTTT. Translating gives CASRAEGNNSPLHF.

The chain joins TRBV7-2 to TRBJ2-3; 14 positions match TRBD2. V trimming: 1 base; J trimming: 5 bases; junction bases outside the gene matches: 5. Germline CDR1 is SGHTA and CDR2 is FQGNSA. The length of the CDR3 is 17 residues. The CDR3: CASSLGTSGGTVDTQYF. In nucleotides, the CDR3 is TGTGCCAGCAGCTTAGGGACTAGCGGGGGGACCGTAGATACGCAGTATTTT.

In this sample, this clonotype turned up many times. The chain couples TRBV6-5 to TRBJ2-7, with D unclear. The V and J ends lost 4 bases and 6 bases respectively, with 13 bases between them. CDR1 and CDR2 (germline): MNHEY, SVGAGI. The CDR3 is 13 amino acids. The CDR3 sequence is CASSSDQLSEQYV. CDR3 bases: TGTGCCAGCAGTTCTGATCAGCTGAGCGAGCAGTACGTC.

This chain connects TRBV7-8 to TRBJ2-3, with TRBD1 as a possible D gene (5 bases). The CDR3 length is 14 residues. The V end was cut by 1 base, the J end by 6 bases, with 11 bases between. Germline V lookup: CDR1 SGHVS, CDR2 FQNEAQ. The CDR3, as DNA: TGTGCCAGCAGCTTAGGGCGACAGCCCGATACGCAGTATTTT. The encoded protein is CASSLGRQPDTQYF.

About this clonotype: An end of the junction differs from the germline gene, which may be a read error. For the CDR3, the DNA is TGTGCCAGCAGGGCGCCCCTAGGTGAGCAGCTCTTC. It codes for CASRAPLGEQLF. V usage is TRBV2 and J usage is TRBJ2-1; D remains ambiguous. CDR3 length: 12 amino acids. CDR1 and CDR2 from the germline V gene are SNHLY and FYNNEI.

This clonotype was detected a few times. The V and J genes are TRBV25-1 and TRBJ1-1; D is ambiguous. Germline CDR1 and CDR2: MGHDK and SYGVNS. V lost 2 bases and J lost 4, with 14 bases in between. The CDR3 covers 15 residues. The CDR3 region is CASSEAPGGGTEAFF. The DNA of the CDR3 is TGTGCCAGCAGTGAAGCGCCGGGAGGAGGCACTGAAGCTTTCTTT.